This T cell receptor (beta chain) was sequenced for a study of shared clonotypes between healthy human individuals. Overall study results and limits: Generation probability values for non-shared clonotypes were lower than those for clonotypes shared by all four donors.

As to this clone: The antigen is undetermined.

This table comes from immunoSEQ multiplex PCR, and its TCRdb copy is limited to in-frame clones, with some not included. The profile shows 2 million to 3 million clones, roughly 93% of them singletons. The CD4+ fraction was divided into a CD45RA+ naive subset and a CD45RA-negative memory subset. Material: naive CD4+ T cells from PBMCs. Subset indicated: CD45RA+ positively selected. The TCR sequence derives from a man aged 18 to 30 in good health. Some clones in this sample may be carry-over from other donors' samples.

CDR3: CAWSSQQAFF. CDR3 coding DNA: TGTGCCTGGAGTTCCCAGCAGGCTTTCTTT. The rearrangement joins TRBV30 to TRBJ1-1, with D unresolved. The germline CDR1 and CDR2 sequences are GTSNPN and SVGIG (reference sequence). The CDR3 runs 10 residues. Trimming took 2 bases from V and 11 from J, leaving 9 bases between them.